This is a list of T cell receptor beta chains from one sample in a study of cytomegalovirus exposure and HLA in healthy donors. Profiling relied on immunoSEQ multiplex PCR, and the TCRdb table lists in-frame clones only, not all of them. The repertoire consists of more than 140,000 clones, with over 70% occurring once and the leading ten covering 5.5% to 6%. Input material: PBMCs. The receptor set was obtained from a young man in good health and CMV-seropositive. Each CDR3 is given with its conserved first and last residue. Each record gives: CDR3 protein, CDR3 DNA, D gene, clone size, J gene, V gene. D genes are given only for firm matches. Rows give clone size only sometimes, using once, few, many, or a class for an expanded clone.

CDR3 protein: CATSRGGQGYYEQYF; CDR3 DNA: TGTGCCACCTCTAGGGGGGGGCAGGGGTACTACGAGCAGTACTTC; D gene: NA; clone size: NA; J gene: TRBJ2-7; V gene: TRBV15
CDR3 protein: CASSLRESTDTQYF; CDR3 DNA: TGTGCCAGCAGTCTGCGGGAGAGCACAGATACGCAGTATTTT; D gene: TRBD2; clone size: once; J gene: TRBJ2-3; V gene: TRBV6-5
CDR3 protein: CASSPGQGNNQPQHF; CDR3 DNA: TGTGCCAGCAGCCCGGGACAGGGCAACAATCAGCCCCAGCATTTT; D gene: TRBD1; clone size: NA; J gene: TRBJ1-5; V gene: TRBV7-2
CDR3 protein: CASREAGLSSYEQYF; CDR3 DNA: TGTGCCAGCAGAGAAGCGGGTCTGAGCTCCTACGAGCAGTACTTC; D gene: NA; clone size: NA; J gene: TRBJ2-7; V gene: TRBV28
CDR3 protein: CASSLDGAVLNTEAFF; CDR3 DNA: TGTGCCAGCAGCTTAGATGGGGCGGTATTGAACACTGAAGCTTTCTTT; D gene: NA; clone size: NA; J gene: TRBJ1-1; V gene: TRBV7-9
CDR3 protein: CAWSGTGSGGYTF; CDR3 DNA: TGTGCCTGGAGTGGCACGGGGTCGGGGGGCTACACCTTC; D gene: NA; clone size: few; J gene: TRBJ1-2; V gene: TRBV30
CDR3 protein: CASSYTAGQPQHF; CDR3 DNA: TGTGCCAGCAGTTACACGGCGGGGCAGCCCCAGCATTTT; D gene: NA; clone size: NA; J gene: TRBJ1-5; V gene: TRBV6-5
CDR3 protein: CASSPTGKTNYGYTF; CDR3 DNA: TGTGCCAGCAGTCCTACAGGGAAAACTAACTATGGCTACACCTTC; D gene: NA; clone size: NA; J gene: TRBJ1-2; V gene: TRBV28
CDR3 protein: CASSSTQAHTEAFF; CDR3 DNA: TGTGCCAGCAGTTCCACACAGGCCCACACTGAAGCTTTCTTT; D gene: NA; clone size: NA; J gene: TRBJ1-1; V gene: TRBV27
CDR3 protein: CASRLAGGDETQYF; CDR3 DNA: TGTGCCAGCAGACTAGCGGGCGGGGATGAGACCCAGTACTTC; D gene: TRBD2; clone size: NA; J gene: TRBJ2-5; V gene: TRBV11-2
CDR3 protein: CASSPDREGYTF; CDR3 DNA: TGCGCCAGCAGCCCGGACAGGGAAGGCTACACCTTC; D gene: TRBD1; clone size: NA; J gene: TRBJ1-2; V gene: TRBV5-1
CDR3 protein: CASSLGPGGPQETQYF; CDR3 DNA: TGTGCCAGCAGCTTAGGTCCGGGGGGGCCTCAGGAGACCCAGTACTTC; D gene: TRBD2; clone size: NA; J gene: TRBJ2-5; V gene: TRBV7-7
CDR3 protein: CASSGLAGTDTQYF; CDR3 DNA: TGTGCCAGCAGTGGACTAGCGGGTACAGATACGCAGTATTTT; D gene: TRBD2; clone size: NA; J gene: TRBJ2-3; V gene: TRBV28
CDR3 protein: CASSLSGGSGQYF; CDR3 DNA: TGTGCCAGCAGCTTGTCGGGGGGTTCGGGGCAGTACTTC; D gene: TRBD2; clone size: NA; J gene: TRBJ2-7; V gene: TRBV5-6
CDR3 protein: CASGPRTGTGINEQFF; CDR3 DNA: TGTGCTAGTGGTCCCCGAACCGGGACAGGGATCAATGAGCAGTTCTTC; D gene: TRBD1; clone size: NA; J gene: TRBJ2-1; V gene: TRBV12-5
CDR3 protein: CASEDRGLGNEQFF; CDR3 DNA: TGTGCCAGCGAGGACAGGGGTTTAGGGAATGAGCAGTTCTTC; D gene: TRBD1; clone size: NA; J gene: TRBJ2-1; V gene: TRBV2
CDR3 protein: CASSPGGEAGELFF; CDR3 DNA: TGCGCCAGCAGCCCAGGGGGCGAGGCCGGGGAGCTGTTTTTT; D gene: TRBD1; clone size: NA; J gene: TRBJ2-2; V gene: TRBV10-1
CDR3 protein: CASSPPGRTPDNEQFF; CDR3 DNA: TGTGCCAGCTCACCACCCGGGAGGACCCCTGACAATGAGCAGTTCTTC; D gene: TRBD2; clone size: few; J gene: TRBJ2-1; V gene: TRBV18
CDR3 protein: CASRQRGGTDTQYF; CDR3 DNA: TGTGCCAGCAGGCAGCGGGGGGGCACAGATACGCAGTATTTT; D gene: TRBD2; clone size: few; J gene: TRBJ2-3; V gene: TRBV6-1
CDR3 protein: CASRRNNEQFF; CDR3 DNA: TGCGCCAGCAGGCGGAACAATGAGCAGTTCTTC; D gene: NA; clone size: NA; J gene: TRBJ2-1; V gene: TRBV4-1
CDR3 protein: CASSEIVGLAGHLYEQYF; CDR3 DNA: TGTGCCAGCAGTGAAATAGTGGGACTAGCGGGTCACCTCTACGAGCAGTACTTC; D gene: TRBD2; clone size: NA; J gene: TRBJ2-7; V gene: TRBV6-1
CDR3 protein: CASSERAGGAFF; CDR3 DNA: TGTGCCAGCTCAGAGAGGGCGGGAGGAGCTTTCTTT; D gene: NA; clone size: NA; J gene: TRBJ1-1; V gene: TRBV6-1
CDR3 protein: CASSPGTFTEAFF; CDR3 DNA: TGTGCCAGCAGCCCCGGGACATTCACTGAAGCTTTCTTT; D gene: NA; clone size: NA; J gene: TRBJ1-1; V gene: TRBV7-9
CDR3 protein: CASSQDLGLALFF; CDR3 DNA: TGCGCCAGCAGCCAAGATCTGGGACTAGCCCTGTTCTTC; D gene: TRBD2; clone size: NA; J gene: TRBJ2-1; V gene: TRBV4-3
CDR3 protein: CASSLGRGIQETQYF; CDR3 DNA: TGTGCCAGCAGCTTAGGACGGGGAATCCAAGAGACCCAGTACTTC; D gene: NA; clone size: NA; J gene: TRBJ2-5; V gene: TRBV11-3
CDR3 protein: CAWGDRGVVGYTF; CDR3 DNA: TGTGCCTGGGGTGACAGGGGAGTAGTTGGCTACACCTTC; D gene: TRBD1; clone size: NA; J gene: TRBJ1-2; V gene: TRBV30
CDR3 protein: CASSHPGQLNEQFF; CDR3 DNA: TGCGCCAGCAGCCACCCCGGACAGCTCAATGAGCAGTTCTTC; D gene: NA; clone size: NA; J gene: TRBJ2-1; V gene: TRBV5-1
CDR3 protein: CASRIQGNTEAFF; CDR3 DNA: TGTGCCAGCAGAATACAGGGGAACACTGAAGCTTTCTTT; D gene: NA; clone size: NA; J gene: TRBJ1-1; V gene: TRBV7-2
CDR3 protein: CASSYRDRVEKLFF; CDR3 DNA: TGTGCCAGTAGTTACAGGGACAGGGTTGAAAAACTGTTTTTT; D gene: TRBD1; clone size: NA; J gene: TRBJ1-4; V gene: TRBV19
CDR3 protein: CASSSGTANTEAFF; CDR3 DNA: TGTGCCAGCAGTTCCGGGACAGCCAACACTGAAGCTTTCTTT; D gene: TRBD1; clone size: NA; J gene: TRBJ1-1; V gene: TRBV6-5
CDR3 protein: CASSLGSGQGAYEQYF; CDR3 DNA: TGTGCCAGCAGCTTGGGCTCGGGACAGGGTGCCTACGAGCAGTACTTC; D gene: TRBD1; clone size: NA; J gene: TRBJ2-7; V gene: TRBV7-6
CDR3 protein: CASSAGTAETQYF; CDR3 DNA: TGTGCCAGCAGCGCCGGGACAGCAGAGACCCAGTACTTC; D gene: TRBD1; clone size: NA; J gene: TRBJ2-5; V gene: TRBV9
CDR3 protein: CASSLAPGNYQETQYF; CDR3 DNA: TGTGCCAGCAGCTTAGCGCCGGGGAATTACCAAGAGACCCAGTACTTC; D gene: NA; clone size: NA; J gene: TRBJ2-5; V gene: TRBV7-2
CDR3 protein: CASSIDYTDTQYF; CDR3 DNA: TGTGCCAGTAGTATAGACTACACAGATACGCAGTATTTT; D gene: NA; clone size: NA; J gene: TRBJ2-3; V gene: TRBV19
CDR3 protein: CASSIGLADRVEFF; CDR3 DNA: TGTGCCAGTAGTATAGGCCTAGCGGACCGGGTCGAGTTCTTC; D gene: TRBD2; clone size: few; J gene: TRBJ2-1; V gene: TRBV19
CDR3 protein: CASSLEQGPLYGYTF; CDR3 DNA: TGTGCCAGCAGCTTAGAACAGGGGCCCTTATATGGCTACACCTTC; D gene: TRBD1; clone size: NA; J gene: TRBJ1-2; V gene: TRBV7-2
CDR3 protein: CASSPGGSNQPQHF; CDR3 DNA: TGTGCCAGCAGCCCCGGGGGGAGCAATCAGCCCCAGCATTTT; D gene: NA; clone size: once; J gene: TRBJ1-5; V gene: TRBV9
CDR3 protein: CASSLHGQGPHNEQFF; CDR3 DNA: TGTGCCAGCAGCCTCCACGGACAGGGCCCCCACAATGAGCAGTTCTTC; D gene: TRBD1; clone size: once; J gene: TRBJ2-1; V gene: TRBV6-6
CDR3 protein: CAITGTSGGPDTQYF; CDR3 DNA: TGTGCCATCACCGGGACTAGCGGGGGGCCAGATACGCAGTATTTT; D gene: TRBD2; clone size: NA; J gene: TRBJ2-3; V gene: TRBV10-3
CDR3 protein: CASTLEGQGNTIYF; CDR3 DNA: TGTGCCAGCACCCTGGAGGGACAGGGTAACACCATATATTTT; D gene: TRBD1; clone size: NA; J gene: TRBJ1-3; V gene: TRBV5-5
CDR3 protein: CASSIALRAYEQYF; CDR3 DNA: TGTGCCAGTAGTATAGCCCTCCGCGCCTACGAGCAGTACTTC; D gene: NA; clone size: NA; J gene: TRBJ2-7; V gene: TRBV19
CDR3 protein: CASSTSPGGWGYTF; CDR3 DNA: TGTGCCAGCAGTACATCGCCAGGGGGCTGGGGCTACACCTTC; D gene: TRBD1; clone size: NA; J gene: TRBJ1-2; V gene: TRBV28